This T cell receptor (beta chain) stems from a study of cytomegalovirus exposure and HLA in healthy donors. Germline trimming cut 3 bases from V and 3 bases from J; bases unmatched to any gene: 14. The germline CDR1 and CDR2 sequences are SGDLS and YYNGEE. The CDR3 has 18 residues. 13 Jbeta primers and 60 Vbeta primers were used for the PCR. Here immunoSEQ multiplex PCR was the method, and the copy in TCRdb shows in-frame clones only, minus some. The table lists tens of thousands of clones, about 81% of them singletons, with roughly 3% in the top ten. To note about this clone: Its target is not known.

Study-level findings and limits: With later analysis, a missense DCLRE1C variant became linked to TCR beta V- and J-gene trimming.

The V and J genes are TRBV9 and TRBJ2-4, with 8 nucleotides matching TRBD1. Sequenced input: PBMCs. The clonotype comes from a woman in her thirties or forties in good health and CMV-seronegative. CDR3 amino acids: CASSATTGGPSVKNIQYF. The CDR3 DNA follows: TGTGCCAGCAGCGCGACAACAGGGGGGCCTTCTGTCAAAAACATTCAGTACTTC.